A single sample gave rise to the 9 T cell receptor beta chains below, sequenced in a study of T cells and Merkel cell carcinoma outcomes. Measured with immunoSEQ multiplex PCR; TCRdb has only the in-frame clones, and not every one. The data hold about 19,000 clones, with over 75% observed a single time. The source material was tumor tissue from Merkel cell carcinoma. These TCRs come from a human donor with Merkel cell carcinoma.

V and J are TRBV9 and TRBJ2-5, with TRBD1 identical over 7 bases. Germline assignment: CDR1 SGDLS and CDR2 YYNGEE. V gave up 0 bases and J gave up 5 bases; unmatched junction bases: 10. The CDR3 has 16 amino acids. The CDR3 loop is CASSVGRTGSSETQYF. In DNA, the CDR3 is TGTGCCAGCAGCGTAGGCCGGACAGGTTCGAGTGAGACCCAGTACTTC.

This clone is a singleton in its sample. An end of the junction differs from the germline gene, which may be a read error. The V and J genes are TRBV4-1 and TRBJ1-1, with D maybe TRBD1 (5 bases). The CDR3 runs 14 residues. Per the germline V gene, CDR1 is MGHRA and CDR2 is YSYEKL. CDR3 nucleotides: TGCGTCAGCAGCCCCTTTCCGGGGGGCACTGAAGCTTTCTTT. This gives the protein CVSSPFPGGTEAFF.

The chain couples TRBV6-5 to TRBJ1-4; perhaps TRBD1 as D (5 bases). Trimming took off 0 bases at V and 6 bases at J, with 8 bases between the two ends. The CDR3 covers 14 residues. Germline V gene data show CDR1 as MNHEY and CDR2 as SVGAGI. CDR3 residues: CASSYSGGDEKLFF. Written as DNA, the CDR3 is TGTGCCAGCAGTTACTCGGGGGGGGATGAAAAACTGTTTTTT.

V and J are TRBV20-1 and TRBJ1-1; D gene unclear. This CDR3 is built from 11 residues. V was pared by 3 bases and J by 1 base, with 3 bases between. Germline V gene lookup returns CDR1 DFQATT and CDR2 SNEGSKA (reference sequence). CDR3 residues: CSASENTEAFF. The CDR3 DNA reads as TGCAGTGCTAGCGAGAACACTGAAGCTTTCTTT.

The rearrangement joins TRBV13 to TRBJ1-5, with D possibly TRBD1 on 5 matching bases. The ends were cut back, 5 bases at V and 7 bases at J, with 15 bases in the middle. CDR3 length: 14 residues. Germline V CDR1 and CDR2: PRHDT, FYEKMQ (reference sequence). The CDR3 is CASSKGQGGQPQHF. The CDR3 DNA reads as TGTGCCAGCAGCAAAGGGCAGGGTGGCCAGCCCCAGCATTTT.

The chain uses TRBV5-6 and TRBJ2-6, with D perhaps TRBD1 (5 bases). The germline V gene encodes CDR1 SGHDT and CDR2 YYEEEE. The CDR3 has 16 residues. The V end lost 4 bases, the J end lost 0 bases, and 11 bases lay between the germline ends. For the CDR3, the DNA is TGTGCCAGCAGCCCCACAGGCGACTCTGGGGCCAACGTCCTGACTTTC. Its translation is CASSPTGDSGANVLTF.

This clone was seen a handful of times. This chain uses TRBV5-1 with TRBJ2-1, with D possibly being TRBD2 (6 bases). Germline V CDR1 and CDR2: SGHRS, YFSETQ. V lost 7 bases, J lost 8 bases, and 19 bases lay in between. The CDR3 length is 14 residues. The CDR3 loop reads CASDPGDFGDEQFF. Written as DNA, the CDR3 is TGCGCCAGCGATCCCGGGGACTTCGGGGATGAGCAGTTCTTC.

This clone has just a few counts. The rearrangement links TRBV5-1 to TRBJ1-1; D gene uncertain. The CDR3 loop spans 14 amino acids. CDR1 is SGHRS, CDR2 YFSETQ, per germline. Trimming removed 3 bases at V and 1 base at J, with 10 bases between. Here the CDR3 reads CASSWGRENTEAFF. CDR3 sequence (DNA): TGCGCCAGCAGCTGGGGTAGGGAGAACACTGAAGCTTTCTTT.

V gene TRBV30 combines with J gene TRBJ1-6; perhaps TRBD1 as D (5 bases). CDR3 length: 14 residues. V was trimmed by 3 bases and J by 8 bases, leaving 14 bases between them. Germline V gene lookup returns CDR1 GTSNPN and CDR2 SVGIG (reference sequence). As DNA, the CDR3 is TGTGCCTGGAGAGACGGCCCCAGGGATTCACCCCTCCACTTT. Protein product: CAWRDGPRDSPLHF.